These T cell receptor beta chains were read from a single sample in a study of T cell responses to AZD1222 COVID-19 vaccine. Sequencing used immunoSEQ multiplex PCR; TCRdb keeps in-frame clones, though not all of them. The table has some 120,000 clones, around 94% seen once. This sample comprised peripheral blood, obtained on day 0 of AZD1222 vaccination. These receptors originate from an adult in good health. Each CDR3 is given with its conserved first and last residue. A D gene is named only where the DNA matches it firmly. Some rows mark clone size as missing; the rest say once, few, many or name a class of expanded clone.

d_gene: .
v_gene: TRBV2
len: 13
j_gene: TRBJ2-3
abundance: .
CDR3aa: CASSDMATDTQYF
CDR3nt: TGTGCCAGCAGTGACATGGCTACAGATACGCAGTATTTT

d_gene: TRBD1
v_gene: TRBV2
len: 15
j_gene: TRBJ2-3
abundance: .
CDR3aa: CASSEGTGGHGTQYF
CDR3nt: TGTGCCAGCAGTGAAGGGACAGGGGGACACGGTACGCAGTATTTT

d_gene: .
v_gene: TRBV2
len: 14
j_gene: TRBJ2-7
abundance: .
CDR3aa: CASSGGTDTYEQYF
CDR3nt: TGTGCCAGCAGTGGGGGGACTGACACTTACGAGCAGTACTTC

d_gene: .
v_gene: TRBV7-9
len: 14
j_gene: TRBJ2-1
abundance: .
CDR3aa: CASLAGTTPNEQFF
CDR3nt: TGTGCCAGCCTAGCCGGGACCACCCCCAATGAGCAGTTCTTC

d_gene: TRBD1
v_gene: TRBV9
len: 15
j_gene: TRBJ1-4
abundance: .
CDR3aa: CASSSRGTGAEKLFF
CDR3nt: TGTGCCAGCAGTTCACGGGGGACAGGGGCCGAAAAACTGTTTTTT

d_gene: .
v_gene: TRBV7-9
len: 16
j_gene: TRBJ1-2
abundance: few
CDR3aa: CASSLRQGREVYGYTF
CDR3nt: TGTGCCAGCAGCTTACGGCAGGGGCGCGAAGTCTATGGCTACACCTTC

d_gene: .
v_gene: TRBV5-4
len: 17
j_gene: TRBJ2-6
abundance: .
CDR3aa: CASSSVHTGTGANVLTF
CDR3nt: TGTGCCAGCAGCTCCGTCCACACAGGGACTGGGGCCAACGTCCTGACTTTC

d_gene: TRBD2
v_gene: TRBV3-1/TRBV3-2
len: 17
j_gene: TRBJ2-1
abundance: .
CDR3aa: CASSQWGLAGGRNEQFF
CDR3nt: TGTGCCAGCAGCCAATGGGGGCTAGCGGGAGGGCGCAATGAGCAGTTCTTC

d_gene: TRBD1
v_gene: TRBV19
len: 14
j_gene: TRBJ1-1
abundance: .
CDR3aa: CASSPQGENTEAFF
CDR3nt: TGTGCCAGTAGTCCCCAGGGGGAGAACACTGAAGCTTTCTTT

d_gene: TRBD2
v_gene: TRBV4-3
len: 17
j_gene: TRBJ2-2
abundance: .
CDR3aa: CASSLQGLAGGAGELFF
CDR3nt: TGCGCCAGCAGCCTCCAAGGGCTAGCGGGAGGTGCCGGGGAGCTGTTTTTT

d_gene: .
v_gene: TRBV19
len: 13
j_gene: TRBJ1-1
abundance: .
CDR3aa: CASSTGGYTEAFF
CDR3nt: TGTGCCAGTAGTACCGGGGGCTACACTGAAGCTTTCTTT

d_gene: .
v_gene: TRBV4-2
len: 14
j_gene: TRBJ2-1
abundance: .
CDR3aa: CASSPFSEVDEQFF
CDR3nt: TGTGCCAGCAGCCCCTTCTCTGAAGTCGATGAGCAGTTCTTC

d_gene: .
v_gene: TRBV28
len: 15
j_gene: TRBJ2-1
abundance: .
CDR3aa: CASSSLDWGREEQFF
CDR3nt: TGTGCCAGCAGTTCCCTGGACTGGGGAAGGGAGGAGCAGTTCTTC

d_gene: TRBD2
v_gene: TRBV20-1
len: 16
j_gene: TRBJ2-1
abundance: .
CDR3aa: CSASGFASGSGNEQFF
CDR3nt: TGCAGTGCTAGTGGTTTTGCTAGCGGGAGTGGCAATGAGCAGTTCTTC

d_gene: TRBD1
v_gene: TRBV6-5
len: 14
j_gene: TRBJ2-7
abundance: .
CDR3aa: CASSPTGESYEQYF
CDR3nt: TGTGCCAGCAGCCCAACAGGGGAGTCCTACGAGCAGTACTTC

d_gene: TRBD2
v_gene: TRBV6-5
len: 15
j_gene: TRBJ2-1
abundance: .
CDR3aa: CASRPLAGGENEQFF
CDR3nt: TGTGCCAGCAGACCCCTAGCGGGAGGCGAAAATGAGCAGTTCTTC

d_gene: .
v_gene: TRBV5-1
len: 11
j_gene: TRBJ2-7
abundance: .
CDR3aa: CASSLAYEQYF
CDR3nt: TGCGCCAGCAGCTTGGCTTACGAGCAGTACTTC

d_gene: .
v_gene: TRBV18
len: 13
j_gene: TRBJ2-5
abundance: .
CDR3aa: CASSPSGLETQYF
CDR3nt: TGTGCCAGCTCACCATCAGGGTTGGAGACCCAGTACTTC

d_gene: .
v_gene: TRBV6-6
len: 13
j_gene: TRBJ2-2
abundance: .
CDR3aa: CASTEVRGGELFF
CDR3nt: TGTGCCAGCACCGAAGTTCGCGGCGGGGAGCTGTTTTTT

d_gene: TRBD1
v_gene: TRBV15
len: 16
j_gene: TRBJ1-3
abundance: .
CDR3aa: CATSRGTTGDGNTIYF
CDR3nt: TGTGCCACCAGCAGGGGAACGACAGGGGATGGAAACACCATATATTTT

d_gene: TRBD2
v_gene: TRBV4-1
len: 16
j_gene: TRBJ2-1
abundance: few
CDR3aa: CASDPGAGGGYNEQFF
CDR3nt: TGCGCCAGCGACCCAGGGGCGGGAGGAGGTTACAATGAGCAGTTCTTC

d_gene: .
v_gene: TRBV6-5
len: 14
j_gene: TRBJ2-2
abundance: .
CDR3aa: CASSYRGHTGELFF
CDR3nt: TGTGCCAGCAGTTACAGAGGGCACACCGGGGAGCTGTTTTTT

d_gene: TRBD1
v_gene: TRBV9
len: 15
j_gene: TRBJ2-5
abundance: .
CDR3aa: CASSVGTGYQETQYF
CDR3nt: TGTGCCAGCAGCGTAGGGACAGGGTACCAAGAGACCCAGTACTTC

d_gene: TRBD2
v_gene: TRBV19
len: 17
j_gene: TRBJ2-2
abundance: .
CDR3aa: CASLRTGLAGRVGELFF
CDR3nt: TGTGCCAGCCTAAGGACGGGACTAGCGGGAAGGGTCGGGGAGCTGTTTTTT

d_gene: .
v_gene: TRBV28
len: 16
j_gene: TRBJ2-1
abundance: .
CDR3aa: CASRTLSESSYNEQFF
CDR3nt: TGTGCCAGCAGGACCCTTAGCGAGAGCTCCTACAATGAGCAGTTCTTC

d_gene: .
v_gene: TRBV12-3/TRBV12-4
len: 13
j_gene: TRBJ1-1
abundance: .
CDR3aa: CASSLAGNTEAFF
CDR3nt: TGTGCCAGCAGTTTAGCGGGGAACACTGAAGCTTTCTTT

d_gene: .
v_gene: TRBV7-9
len: 13
j_gene: TRBJ1-6
abundance: .
CDR3aa: CASSLGGTSPLHF
CDR3nt: TGTGCCAGCAGCTTAGGAGGTACTTCACCCCTCCACTTT

d_gene: .
v_gene: TRBV7-3
len: 15
j_gene: TRBJ1-1
abundance: once
CDR3aa: CASSLTPDGATEAFF
CDR3nt: TGTGCCAGCAGCCTTACCCCTGACGGAGCCACTGAAGCTTTCTTT

d_gene: .
v_gene: TRBV21-1
len: 15
j_gene: TRBJ2-2
abundance: once
CDR3aa: CASSKGQLDTGELFF
CDR3nt: TGTGCCAGCAGCAAGGGACAGCTAGACACCGGGGAGCTGTTTTTT

d_gene: .
v_gene: TRBV5-3
len: 15
j_gene: TRBJ2-7
abundance: .
CDR3aa: CARRTPGLRTYEQYF
CDR3nt: TGTGCCAGAAGAACGCCGGGATTGAGAACCTACGAGCAGTACTTC

d_gene: TRBD2
v_gene: TRBV18
len: 13
j_gene: TRBJ2-5
abundance: .
CDR3aa: CASSPGRRETQYF
CDR3nt: TGTGCCAGCTCGCCCGGGAGGCGGGAGACCCAGTACTTC